This T cell receptor beta chain was sequenced during a study of vaccination and CD4 T cells after COVID-19. About the research overall: Each person enrolled got two BNT162b2 or mRNA-1273 vaccine doses. Post-COVID sampling occurred a median 101 days after diagnosis (range 35 to 161). Overlapping peptides covering the spike proteins of SARS-CoV-2, HCoV-NL63, HCoV-OC43 and HCoV-229E were added to stimulate cells.

Treatment specified: approximately nine-day PBMC culture with coronavirus spike peptide pools or control peptides (ViraFEST assay). ViraFEST sequenced TCRs after peptide-pool expansion of antigen-specific T cells. Germline V CDR1 and CDR2: SEHNR, FQNEAQ (reference sequence). The CDR3 is made up of 16 amino acids. The V gene lost 1 base and the J gene lost 3 bases, with 13 bases spanning the gap. This clonotype has more than one count but fewer than ten. Antigen unknown. Scientists ran DNA taken from cultured CD4+ T cells through the Oncomine TCR Beta short-read assay for sequencing. TCRdb reanalysed the PCR reads using MiXCR and keeps one entry per CDR3 protein. The sample carries more than 12,000 distinct CDR3 sequences, under 65% recorded once.

This sequence originates from a human donor who had recovered from COVID-19. Source material: CD4+ T cells from blood, cultured in vitro. The chain couples TRBV7-9 to TRBJ2-1; D ambiguous. The CDR3, as DNA: TGTGCCAGCAGCTTAGTGACCGGCAAGGGCTACAATGAGCAGTTCTTC. This codes for CASSLVTGKGYNEQFF.